The 12 T cell receptor beta chains presented below share a single source sample, sequenced in a study of shared clonotypes between healthy human individuals. Libraries were prepared by immunoSEQ multiplex PCR; TCRdb keeps only in-frame clonotypes and omits some of them. Of a few million clones listed, approximately 95% are singletons. Material: naive CD4+ T cells sorted from blood. The subset: CD45RA+ positively selected. The receptor set was obtained from a man younger than 35 in good health.

The chain uses TRBV2 and TRBJ1-6; D possibly corresponds to TRBD1 (6 bases). V lost 5 bases to trimming and J lost 0 bases, with 17 bases between them. From germline, CDR1 is SNHLY and CDR2 FYNNEI. The CDR3 totals 18 residues. CDR3 sequence (DNA): TGTGCCAGCAGTATCGCTGCCACAGGGAGCTCCTATAATTCACCCCTCCACTTT. Its translation: CASSIAATGSSYNSPLHF.

The gene calls are TRBV19 and TRBJ2-6; no clear D gene. CDR1 LNHDA and CDR2 SQIVND come from the germline V gene (reference sequence). The CDR3 spans 15 residues. Trimming took 6 bases from V and 0 from J, leaving 9 bases between them. CDR3 bases: TGTGCCAGTAGCAAGGGAAGCTCTGGGGCCAACGTCCTGACTTTC. Translation: CASSKGSSGANVLTF.

This clone came up a few times. The chain links TRBV2 to TRBJ1-5; D is perhaps TRBD1 (6 bases). Trimming took off 7 bases at V and 9 bases at J, with 25 bases between the two ends. CDR1 and CDR2 (germline): SNHLY, FYNNEI. The CDR3 extends over 16 amino acids. The CDR3 loop reads CASTIGWAGAGGPQHF. The CDR3 bases are TGTGCCAGCACGATAGGTTGGGCAGGGGCCGGTGGGCCCCAGCATTTT.

About this clone itself: Other DNA sequences in the same sample also yield this CDR3. This chain joins TRBV5-1 and TRBJ2-1; TRBD2 might be the D (5 bases). Between the trimmed V and J ends, which lost 4 bases and 9 bases, there was a span of 11 bases. Germline CDR1 and CDR2: SGHRS and YFSETQ. CDR3 length: 12 amino acids. The CDR3 nucleotides are TGCGCCAGCAGCCTGGCCGGGGTTGAGCAGTTCTTC. Translation: CASSLAGVEQFF.

The CDR3 sequence: CASSEALPQISEQYF. CDR3 DNA sequence: TGTGCCAGCAGTGAAGCGCTTCCCCAGATTAGCGAGCAGTACTTC. The chain recombines TRBV6-1 with TRBJ2-7; unclear D gene. The CDR3 extends over 15 amino acids. Germline lookup yields CDR1 MNHNS and CDR2 SASEGT. Trimming removed 0 bases at V and 6 bases at J, with 15 bases between.

This chain links TRBV10-3 with TRBJ1-2; the D gene is possibly TRBD1 (5 bases). The CDR3 contains 14 residues. Germline V CDR1 and CDR2: ENHRY, SYGVKD. V was shortened by 0 bases and J by 6 bases, with 11 bases between the two germline ends. The CDR3 DNA sequence: TGTGCCATCAGTGAGTCGCTTTGGGGGGATGGCTACACCTTC. Translating it yields CAISESLWGDGYTF.

The gene calls are TRBV19 and TRBJ2-3; the D is unclear. Germline values: CDR1 LNHDA, CDR2 SQIVND (reference sequence). Trimming removed 9 bases from V and 0 bases from J, with 13 bases in between. This CDR3 has 14 residues. CDR3 sequence: CASKRYPSTDTQYF. The CDR3 DNA reads as TGTGCCAGCAAGAGGTACCCTAGCACAGATACGCAGTATTTT.

The V gene is TRBV29-1, the J gene TRBJ2-7; D might be TRBD2 (5 bases). Germline V gene data show CDR1 as SQVTM and CDR2 as ANQGSEA. V lost 1 base, J lost 5 bases, and 9 bases lay in between. The CDR3 is 12 residues long. The CDR3 bases are TGCAGCGTTGAAGTGGGAGTCAACGAGCAGTACTTC. Residues: CSVEVGVNEQYF.

The chain has TRBV5-1 and TRBJ2-1; D is possibly TRBD2 (5 bases). V was cut by 5 bases and J by 0 bases, with 12 bases left in between. Germline V gives CDR1 SGHRS, CDR2 YFSETQ. The CDR3 loop spans 15 amino acids. CDR3 loop: CASRVALSSYNEQFF. The CDR3 DNA reads as TGCGCCAGCAGAGTAGCGCTGAGCTCCTACAATGAGCAGTTCTTC.

The gene calls are TRBV2 and TRBJ1-2; 8 bases line up with TRBD1. This CDR3 region has 15 residues. V lost 6 bases, J lost 5 bases, and 11 bases stayed unmatched. Germline loops: CDR1 SNHLY, CDR2 FYNNEI. CDR3: CASRRDLGTGYGYTF. In DNA form, the CDR3 reads TGTGCCAGCAGGAGGGACTTAGGGACAGGTTATGGCTACACCTTC. The full variable domain, with the rest looked up from reference TRBV2 and TRBJ1-2, is EPEVTQTPSHQVTQMGQEVILRCVPISNHLYFYWYRQILGQKVEFLVSFYNNEISEKSEIFDDQFSVERPDGSNFTLKIRSTKLEDSAMYFCASRRDLGTGYGYTFGSGTRLTVV.

This clone was recorded at least ten times. In the same sample, other DNA sequences code for this CDR3. V is TRBV5-6 and J is TRBJ2-7; D unclear. There are 11 residues in the CDR3. The V end was cut by 0 bases, the J end by 2 bases, with 0 bases between. CDR1 is SGHDT, CDR2 YYEEEE, per germline. The CDR3 nucleotides read TGTGCCAGCAGCTTGGCCTACGAGCAGTACTTC. Protein product: CASSLAYEQYF.

The genes are TRBV7-9 and TRBJ2-1; 11 nucleotides agree with TRBD1. The CDR3 has 19 amino acids. The trim removed 1 base at V and 1 base at J, leaving 9 bases unmatched. Germline-derived CDR1 and CDR2 are SEHNR and FQNEAQ (reference sequence). The DNA of the CDR3 is TGTGCCAGCAGCTTAGGGACAGGGGGCGGAAGGGGATCCTACAATGAGCAGTTCTTC. Its translation is CASSLGTGGGRGSYNEQFF.